Below, one T cell receptor (beta chain) is given with its context. Isolation of CD8+ and CD4+ T cells was performed negatively, whereas enrichment of TEMRA cells was done by FACS. RNA in amounts of about 0.5 to 1 ug was reverse transcribed with random hexamers. It was immunoSEQ multiplex PCR that amplified TCR beta CDR3 across 54 Vbeta and 13 Jbeta. MiXCR, applied by TCRdb to the immunoSEQ multiplex PCR reads, yields one record per CDR3 protein. The sample records 53,000 or so distinct CDR3 sequences, approximately 94% being singletons. This entry is derived from a study of CD8 T cells in Susac syndrome. The CDR3 has 15 residues. Trimming took 1 base from V and 8 from J, leaving 17 bases between them.

This chain joins TRBV23-1 and TRBJ1-2; maybe TRBD1 (5 bases). TRBV23-1 is classed as an ORF, of uncertain function. Sequenced material: CD8+ T cells from PBMCs. This sequence originates from a human donor in good health. The DNA of the CDR3 is TGCGCCAGCAGTCAATTCTGGTGGGGGGGAAGGGGCTACACCTTC. Translating gives CASSQFWWGGRGYTF.